Each of the 12 T cell receptor beta chains below was sequenced from the same sample in a study of blood T cell repertoires in COVID-19 (dated by TCRdb to about 2020). The library was generated by the immunoSEQ multiplex PCR assay. As stored in TCRdb, this immuneACCESS dataset retains in-frame rearrangements with V and J assigned. A fraction of the clones does not appear; measured against another copy, unresolved V genes explain less than half of the discrepancy, and the remainder lacks a known reason. Within this sample are roughly 6,100 clones, with around 83% of them counted one time only. Of the sample, around 8.8% falls within the top ten clones. Source material: peripheral blood. The receptor source for this set is a human donor with active COVID-19. The donor label of this sample is uncertain.

This chain links TRBV19 with TRBJ1-1; D gene ambiguous. Looked up from germline, CDR1 is LNHDA and CDR2 is SQIVND (reference sequence). V was shortened by 3 bases and J by 8 bases, with 10 bases between the two germline ends. There are 12 residues in the CDR3. CDR3 loop: CASSISGEEAFF. The CDR3 DNA is TGTGCCAGTAGTATTAGTGGAGAAGAAGCTTTCTTT.

The J gene is TRBJ2-1, the V gene TRBV6-4; 9 bases are a match to TRBD2. Per germline, CDR1 MRHNA and CDR2 SNTAGT. The CDR3 is made up of 13 amino acids. Unmatched junction bases numbered 0, after V lost 4 bases and J lost 5 bases. CDR3 DNA sequence: TGTGCCAGCAGTGGGACTAGCGACAATGAGCAGTTCTTC. Translated, it gives CASSGTSDNEQFF.

This chain connects TRBV9 to TRBJ2-1; possibly TRBD1 for D (6 bases). Trimming removed 3 bases from V and 7 bases from J, with 17 bases in between. Germline assignment: CDR1 SGDLS and CDR2 YYNGEE. The CDR3 is made up of 15 amino acids. The CDR3 DNA is TGTGCCAGCAGCGCGGGGACACTCGCGAGGAATGAGCAGTTCTTC. This translates into CASSAGTLARNEQFF.

The rearrangement joins TRBV7-6 to TRBJ2-2; TRBD1 aligns across 7 bases. Germline CDR1 SGHVS, CDR2 FNYEAQ. This CDR3 is built from 17 residues. Losses at the gene ends were 5 bases for V and 1 base for J; bases not matched to a gene: 10. The CDR3 protein is CASSPLSHRGNTGELFF. CDR3 DNA sequence: TGTGCCAGCAGCCCGCTTTCCCACAGGGGGAACACCGGGGAGCTGTTTTTT.

This chain joins TRBV27 and TRBJ2-7; 10 positions match TRBD2. This CDR3 region has 15 residues. CDR1 MNHEY and CDR2 SMNVEV come from the germline V gene (reference sequence). Trimming cost V 4 bases and J 3 bases; bases outside gene matches: 6. The CDR3 region has the DNA TGTGCCAGCAGTTCTCCGGCTAGCGGGGGCTACGAGCAGTACTTC. Translated, it gives CASSSPASGGYEQYF.

V usage is TRBV5-4 and J usage is TRBJ1-1; 9 bases agree with TRBD1. The CDR3 spans 16 residues. With 0 bases clipped from V and 4 bases from J, the junction kept 7 bases outside the gene matches. Germline CDR1 reads SGHNT; CDR2 reads YYREEE (reference sequence). CDR3 in amino acids: CASSLDRGRQITEAFF. CDR3 nucleotides: TGTGCCAGCAGCTTGGACAGGGGGCGCCAAATCACTGAAGCTTTCTTT.

J is TRBJ2-7 and V is TRBV7-9; TRBD2 is a possible D gene (5 bases). The germline CDR1 and CDR2 sequences are SEHNR and FQNEAQ (reference sequence). This CDR3 has 15 residues. V lost 1 base to trimming and J lost 3 bases, with 13 bases between them. The CDR3 loop reads CASSLGSGFVYEQYV. The CDR3 bases are TGTGCCAGCAGCTTAGGGTCGGGGTTCGTCTACGAGCAGTACGTC.

The chain employs TRBV7-4 and TRBJ2-3, with D perhaps TRBD1 (5 bases). This CDR3 spans 18 amino acids. The V end lost 8 bases, the J end lost 2 bases, and 26 bases lay between the germline ends. CDR1 is SGHVT and CDR2 is SQSDAQ in the germline V gene. CDR3 in DNA: TGTGCCAGCGTGTCCCCCGTAGGGCGGACAACCGACACAGATACGCAGTATTTT. It specifies CASVSPVGRTTDTDTQYF.

This chain connects TRBV9 to TRBJ2-7; 14 bases align to TRBD2. Trimming removed 4 bases from V and 1 base from J; junction bases left unmatched: 4. The CDR3 is 16 residues long. Germline V CDR1 and CDR2: SGDLS, YYNGEE. CDR3 residues: CASSSGTSGGSYEQYF. The DNA of the CDR3 is TGTGCCAGCAGCTCAGGGACTAGCGGGGGTTCCTACGAGCAGTACTTC.

The genes are TRBV5-8 and TRBJ1-5; TRBD1 matches 7 bases. CDR1 SGHTS and CDR2 YDEGEE come from the germline V gene. The CDR3 loop spans 15 amino acids. Trimming took 4 bases from V and 6 from J; bases not matched to a gene: 10. CDR3 region: CASSLEGATGQPQHF. Written as DNA, the CDR3 is TGTGCCAGCAGCCTGGAGGGGGCTACGGGTCAGCCCCAGCATTTT. Combining the CDR3 with reference TRBV5-8 and TRBJ1-5 gives the whole variable domain EAGVTQSPTHLIKTRGQQATLRCSPISGHTSVYWYQQALGLGLQFLLWYDEGEERNRGNFPPRFSGRQFPNYSSELNVNALELEDSALYLCASSLEGATGQPQHFGDGTRLSIL.

This sequence joins TRBV21-1 and TRBJ2-5; no DNA check was done on the table's D call, TRBD1. TRBV21-1 is assigned pseudogene status. The CDR3 length is 15 residues. The CDR3 loop reads CASSIGTGAVETQYF. The CDR3 bases are TGTGCCAGCAGCATCGGGACAGGGGCCGTGGAGACCCAGTACTTC.

V is TRBV6-2 or TRBV6-3 and J is TRBJ1-5; D not resolved. The germline CDR1 and CDR2 sequences are MNHEY and SVGEGT. This CDR3 is built from 14 residues. The germline V and J ends were trimmed by 5 bases and 8 bases, with 16 bases remaining between them. The CDR3 is CASSPTSLLEPQHF. CDR3 sequence (DNA): TGTGCCAGCAGTCCGACTAGTCTCCTCGAGCCCCAGCATTTT.